The clone carrying this T cell receptor (beta chain) came up once. Data came from immunoSEQ multiplex PCR; TCRdb stores just in-frame clones and leaves some out. Among around 420,000 clones listed, approximately 85% were seen once. The record originates from a study of blood T cell repertoires in COVID-19. The CDR3 loop spans 16 amino acids. Trimming took 2 bases from V and 1 from J; bases not matched to a gene: 2. The germline V gene encodes CDR1 LNHDA and CDR2 SQIVND (reference sequence). The source is a woman in her 40s with acute COVID-19. The V call is TRBV19, the J call TRBJ2-1, with 10 bases identical to TRBD2. Sample: PBMCs or T cells enriched from blood (not recorded which). The CDR3 protein is CASSIPSGGSYNEQFF. The CDR3, as DNA: TGTGCCAGTAGTATACCTAGCGGGGGATCCTACAATGAGCAGTTCTTC.